This TCR beta chain derives from a study of blood T cells in healthy people across ages. Combining a sample-barcoded 5' primer with a J-beta primer mix, a second PCR ran for roughly 7 to 11 cycles. Unique molecular identifiers of 12 random nucleotides labeled each cDNA. TCRdb reanalysed the 5' RACE reads using MiXCR and keeps one entry per CDR3 protein. The sample has 1 million to 1.2 million distinct CDR3 sequences; around two fifths are singletons. PBMCs, at least 7 million per sample, were isolated. Germline CDR1 is SNHLY and CDR2 is FYNNEI. The V end lost 5 bases, the J end lost 7 bases, and 17 bases lay between the germline ends. This CDR3 region has 14 residues. Findings of the study overall: Among T cells, TCR beta diversity per million cells dropped roughly linearly as age rose. Versus aged donors, long-lived donors had higher diversity and more naive CD4+ cells.

Note on this clonotype: Its antigen is currently unknown.

The V gene is TRBV2, the J gene TRBJ1-1, with D unresolved. Sequencing used blood. The sequence was collected from a man between 18 and 35 years old in good health. The CDR3 protein is CASSQDPRRGEAFF. The CDR3 DNA is TGTGCCAGCAGTCAAGACCCAAGACGGGGTGAAGCTTTCTTT.